This T cell receptor (beta chain) derives from a study of naive and memory T cell subsets. About this clonotype: Its target is not known.

Whole-study results and caveats: Clonotypes here are unpaired alpha or beta chain sequences. Expression changes during T cell differentiation may affect RNA-based TCR counts.

Both TRBC1 and TRBC2 were covered by a beta constant-region primer of two equimolar oligonucleotides. Ligated cDNA was amplified by four rounds of PCR with nested alpha and beta constant-region primers and SP2. TCRdb re-analysed the UMI-ligation and nested PCR reads in MiXCR, keeping a single row per CDR3 protein. This repertoire shows approximately 80,000 distinct CDR3 sequences, about 10% found once; its top ten account for about 1.2%. Germline CDR1 and CDR2: SNHLY and FYNNEI. CDR3 length: 10 residues. With 5 bases removed from V and 9 bases from J, the gap between germline ends came to 5 bases. The sequence was obtained from a human donor in good health. Sequenced: naive CD8+ T cells from blood. The gene calls are TRBV2 and TRBJ2-1; D unclear. The CDR3 DNA is TGTGCCAGCAGTTGGGGTGAGCAGTTCTTC. It encodes CASSWGEQFF.